This TCR beta chain is drawn from a study of CD8+ T cells in alopecia areata. This clone was observed a handful of times. The antigen is not known. This CDR3 contains 15 residues. V was trimmed by 2 bases and J by 1 base, leaving 11 bases between them. CDR1 and CDR2 from the germline V gene are SEHNR and FQNEAQ (reference sequence). cDNA prepared by RNA extraction and subsequent reverse transcription served as the template for sequencing. Generated by immunoSEQ multiplex PCR, the TCRdb table keeps only in-frame clones and is missing some. There are 110,000 or so clones in the sample; 58% occur only once, and around 30% lies in the top ten. Treatment defined: oral pan-JAK inhibitor, 5-10 mg twice daily. Study-wide results and limits: Scalp clonality dropped significantly under tofacitinib, as did expanded CD8+ top-100 clones.

This material consisted of CD8+ T cells sorted from blood, taken at week 4, from a patient treated with tofacitinib. The chain is built from TRBV7-9 and TRBJ2-5, with D possibly being TRBD1 (6 bases). This TCR came from a human donor with alopecia areata. In nucleotides, the CDR3 is TGTGCCAGCAGCTTACGACAGGTGACCCAAGAGACCCAGTACTTC. Its protein is CASSLRQVTQETQYF. The full variable domain, rest sourced from reference TRBV7-9 and TRBJ2-5, is DTGVSQNPRHKITKRGQNVTFRCDPISEHNRLYWYRQTLGQGPEFLTYFQNEAQLEKSRLLSDRFSAERPKGSFSTLEIQRTEQGDSAMYLCASSLRQVTQETQYFGPGTRLLVL.